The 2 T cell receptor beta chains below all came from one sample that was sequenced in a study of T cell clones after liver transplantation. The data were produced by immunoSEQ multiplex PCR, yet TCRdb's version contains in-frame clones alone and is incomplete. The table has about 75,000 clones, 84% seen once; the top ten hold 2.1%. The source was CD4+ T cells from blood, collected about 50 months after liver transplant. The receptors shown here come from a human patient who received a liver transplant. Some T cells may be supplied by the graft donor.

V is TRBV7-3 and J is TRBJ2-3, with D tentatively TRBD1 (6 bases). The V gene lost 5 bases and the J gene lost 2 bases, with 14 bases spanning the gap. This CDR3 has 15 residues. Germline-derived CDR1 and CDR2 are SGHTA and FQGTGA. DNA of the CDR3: TGTGCCAGCAGCCTAATGGGACAACTCACAGATACGCAGTATTTT. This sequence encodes CASSLMGQLTDTQYF.

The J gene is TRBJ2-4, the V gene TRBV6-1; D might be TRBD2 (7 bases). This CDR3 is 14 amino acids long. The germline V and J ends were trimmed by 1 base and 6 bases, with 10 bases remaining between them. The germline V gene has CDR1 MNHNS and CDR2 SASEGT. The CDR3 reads CASSEGGGGNIQYF. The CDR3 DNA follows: TGTGCCAGCAGTGAAGGGGGAGGGGGAAACATTCAGTACTTC.